Listed below are T cell receptor beta chains from one sample, sequenced in a study of blood T cell repertoires in COVID-19. Repertoires were generated with immunoSEQ multiplex PCR, while TCRdb's copy carries only in-frame clones and drops some. This sample has some 250,000 clones, with around 90% found just once. Sequencing was performed on peripheral blood. The source of these receptors is a human donor in a cohort sampled during active COVID-19. CDR3s include the opening cysteine and the closing phenylalanine or tryptophan. D genes are given only for firm matches. Rows give clone size only sometimes, using once, few, many, or a class for an expanded clone.

V: TRBV12-5; J: TRBJ1-4; D: NA; size: NA; CDR3: CASSDSFYEKLFF; DNA: TGTGCTAGCAGTGACAGTTTCTATGAAAAACTGTTTTTT
V: TRBV19; J: TRBJ1-3; D: NA; size: NA; CDR3: CASTPGATGNTIYF; DNA: TGTGCCAGTACCCCAGGTGCGACAGGAAACACCATATATTTT
V: TRBV6-6; J: TRBJ2-7; D: NA; size: NA; CDR3: CASSYSTGFYEQYF; DNA: TGTGCCAGCAGTTACAGCACAGGGTTCTACGAGCAGTACTTC
V: TRBV30; J: TRBJ2-5; D: TRBD2; size: NA; CDR3: CAWSSGTSGGPRYF; DNA: TGTGCCTGGAGCTCCGGGACTAGCGGGGGGCCACGTTACTTC
V: TRBV19; J: TRBJ1-5; D: TRBD1; size: few; CDR3: CASSMRGTGRSNQPQHF; DNA: TGTGCCAGTAGTATGCGGGGGACAGGGCGGAGCAATCAGCCCCAGCATTTT
V: TRBV9; J: TRBJ2-1; D: NA; size: NA; CDR3: CASSLGPNNEQFF; DNA: TGTGCCAGCAGCTTGGGGCCGAACAATGAGCAGTTCTTC
V: TRBV15; J: TRBJ1-2; D: NA; size: NA; CDR3: CATSGNGVYGYTF; DNA: TGTGCCACCAGCGGGAACGGGGTCTATGGCTACACCTTC
V: TRBV30; J: TRBJ2-7; D: TRBD1; size: NA; CDR3: CAWRDRLYEQYF; DNA: TGTGCCTGGCGGGACAGGCTCTACGAGCAGTACTTC
V: TRBV3-1/TRBV3-2; J: TRBJ2-7; D: TRBD1; size: NA; CDR3: CASRQTGVSIYEQYF; DNA: TGTGCCAGCAGGCAGACAGGGGTGAGCATCTACGAGCAGTACTTC
V: TRBV7-2; J: TRBJ1-2; D: NA; size: NA; CDR3: CASSLAQNYGYTF; DNA: TGTGCCAGCAGCTTAGCGCAGAACTATGGCTACACCTTC
V: TRBV6-2/TRBV6-3; J: TRBJ1-2; D: TRBD1; size: NA; CDR3: CASSYPTGGRYGYTF; DNA: TGTGCCAGCAGTTACCCGACAGGGGGCAGATATGGCTACACCTTC
V: TRBV5-6; J: TRBJ1-1; D: NA; size: NA; CDR3: CASSWGGGSGTEAFF; DNA: TGTGCCAGCAGCTGGGGTGGGGGCTCGGGCACTGAAGCTTTCTTT
V: TRBV11-3; J: TRBJ2-3; D: TRBD1; size: NA; CDR3: CASSLVATGLPDTQYF; DNA: TGTGCCAGCAGCTTAGTCGCGACAGGGTTACCAGATACGCAGTATTTT
V: TRBV14; J: TRBJ1-1; D: NA; size: NA; CDR3: CASSFGQRNTEAFF; DNA: TGTGCCAGCAGCTTCGGACAGCGGAACACTGAAGCTTTCTTT
V: TRBV6-5; J: TRBJ1-2; D: NA; size: once; CDR3: CATLIPGGYGYTF; DNA: TGTGCCACCCTCATACCGGGGGGCTATGGCTACACCTTC
V: TRBV21-1; J: TRBJ2-5; D: NA; size: NA; CDR3: CASSKEKEGGGTQYF; DNA: TGTGCCAGCAGCAAAGAGAAGGAAGGCGGAGGGACCCAGTACTTC
V: TRBV2; J: TRBJ2-6; D: TRBD1; size: NA; CDR3: CASTLTGVGSGANVLTF; DNA: TGTGCCAGCACTCTGACAGGGGTGGGCTCTGGGGCCAACGTCCTGACTTTC
V: TRBV19; J: TRBJ1-5; D: TRBD1; size: NA; CDR3: CARSTGDQPQHF; DNA: TGTGCCAGGTCGACAGGGGACCAGCCCCAGCATTTT
V: TRBV4-3; J: TRBJ2-3; D: TRBD1; size: NA; CDR3: CASSLSVPGTGFTDTQYF; DNA: TGCGCCAGCAGCTTAAGTGTTCCCGGGACAGGGTTTACAGATACGCAGTATTTT
V: TRBV3-1/TRBV3-2; J: TRBJ1-2; D: TRBD1; size: NA; CDR3: CASSQERGTGRIYGYTF; DNA: TGTGCCAGCAGCCAAGAACGGGGGACAGGGAGAATTTATGGCTACACCTTC
V: TRBV6-5; J: TRBJ2-3; D: TRBD1; size: NA; CDR3: CASSYVPGGDTQYF; DNA: TGTGCCAGCAGTTACGTCCCAGGGGGTGATACGCAGTATTTT
V: TRBV6-6; J: TRBJ1-4; D: NA; size: NA; CDR3: CASSPSRVGEKLFF; DNA: TGTGCCAGCAGTCCCAGCAGGGTGGGTGAAAAACTGTTTTTT
V: TRBV9; J: TRBJ2-7; D: NA; size: once; CDR3: CASSVEGSSSYEQYF; DNA: TGTGCCAGCAGCGTAGAGGGGTCAAGCTCCTACGAGCAGTACTTC
V: TRBV10-3; J: TRBJ2-1; D: NA; size: NA; CDR3: CAISARTENNEQFF; DNA: TGTGCCATCAGTGCTAGGACTGAGAACAATGAGCAGTTCTTC
V: TRBV6-1; J: TRBJ1-5; D: NA; size: NA; CDR3: CASSESGGSNQPQHF; DNA: TGTGCCAGCAGTGAGTCGGGGGGAAGTAATCAGCCCCAGCATTTT
V: TRBV7-2; J: TRBJ1-2; D: TRBD1; size: NA; CDR3: CASSLIGLGQGAIGYTF; DNA: TGTGCCAGCAGCTTAATTGGTTTGGGGCAGGGGGCAATCGGCTACACCTTC
V: TRBV15; J: TRBJ2-1; D: TRBD1; size: NA; CDR3: CATRVDQGQGSDEQFF; DNA: TGTGCCACCAGAGTGGACCAGGGACAGGGGTCGGATGAGCAGTTCTTC
V: TRBV10-3; J: TRBJ2-1; D: TRBD2; size: NA; CDR3: CAISGGREDEQFF; DNA: TGTGCCATCAGTGGCGGGAGGGAGGATGAGCAGTTCTTC